A single sample is the source of the 28 T cell receptor beta chains below, sequenced in a study of T cells in Graves' hyperthyroidism and ophthalmopathy. The TCR beta CDR3 regions underwent amplification using RNA transcripts as the source. The HTBI primer set drove a first-round RT-PCR of the TCR CDR3. TCRdb recomputed calls from the multiplex PCR reads with MiXCR, one row per CDR3 protein. The sample has hundreds of thousands of distinct CDR3 sequences; 20% to 25% are singletons. The sequenced sample was blood. The receptors originated from a man younger than 45 with Graves' ophthalmopathy.

The chain uses TRBV2 and TRBJ2-2; D uncertain. The CDR3 extends over 14 amino acids. Trimming removed 1 base from V and 4 bases from J, with 7 bases in between. The germline V gene encodes CDR1 SNHLY and CDR2 FYNNEI. This chain's CDR3 is CASSEELITGELFF. CDR3 sequence (DNA): TGTGCCAGCAGTGAAGAACTCATCACCGGGGAGCTGTTTTTT.

This clonotype was seen a few times. V gene TRBV5-6 combines with J gene TRBJ2-6; D ambiguous. Germline V gives CDR1 SGHDT, CDR2 YYEEEE. CDR3 size: 14 residues. V was cut by 8 bases and J by 8 bases, with 17 bases left in between. CDR3 sequence (DNA): TGTGCCAGTAGTACGGACCGTTTGTCCAACGTCCTGACTTTC. Translating gives CASSTDRLSNVLTF.

Only a few counts were recorded for this clonotype. An end of the junction does not agree with germline; a read error may underlie this. V gene TRBV29-1 combines with J gene TRBJ1-2; tentative D call: TRBD1 (5 bases). CDR3 size: 14 residues. From germline, CDR1 is SQVTM and CDR2 ANQGSEA. This chain's CDR3 is CSVTKGTLSYGYTF. The CDR3 DNA reads as TGCAGCGTGACGAAGGGGACCCTATCGTATGGCTACACTTTC. Full variable domain (missing parts from reference TRBV29-1 and TRBJ1-2): SAVISQKPSRDICQRGTSLTIQCQVDSQVTMMFWYRQQPGQSLTLIATANQGSEATYESGFVIDKFPISRPNLTFSTLTVSNMSPEDSSIYLCSVTKGTLSYGYTFGSGTRLTVV.

This clonotype has more than one count but fewer than ten. The genes are TRBV3-1 and TRBJ2-1; TRBD2 aligns across 7 bases. V lost 10 bases, J lost 2 bases, and 8 bases stayed unmatched. This CDR3 comprises 14 residues. Germline CDR1 LGHDT, CDR2 YNNKEL (reference sequence). CDR3 protein: CATTSSGTYNEQFF. CDR3 sequence (DNA): TGTGCCACAACTTCTAGCGGTACCTACAATGAGCAGTTCTTC.

This clonotype was counted ten times or more. The chain is built from TRBV12-3 or TRBV12-4 and TRBJ2-7; D call uncertain. V was trimmed by 5 bases and J by 3 bases, leaving 20 bases between them. This CDR3 is built from 16 residues. CDR3 sequence (DNA): TGTGCCAGCAGTCGAAACCGCCGGGTGTTCCACTACGAGCAGTACTTC. Encoded protein: CASSRNRRVFHYEQYF.

This clonotype was counted a few times. This rearrangement joins TRBV7-2 to TRBJ2-1; TRBD2 agrees at 8 bases. The CDR3 loop spans 15 amino acids. The V and J ends lost 5 bases and 6 bases, in that order; junction bases with no gene match: 9. Germline V CDR1 and CDR2: SGHTA, FQGNSA. CDR3 sequence (DNA): TGTGCCAGCAGCCTTACTAGCGGCCTGGTCAATGAGCAGTTCTTC. It specifies CASSLTSGLVNEQFF.

This clonotype was seen only a few times. The chain links TRBV20-1 to TRBJ1-1; D remains unclear. Per germline, CDR1 DFQATT and CDR2 SNEGSKA (reference sequence). Trimming took 4 bases from V and 1 from J, leaving 7 bases between them. The CDR3 contains 12 residues. CDR3: CSAIIGNTEAFF. CDR3 nucleotide sequence: TGCAGTGCTATAATCGGGAACACTGAAGCTTTCTTT.

The CDR3 loop reads CAWRAAGKGNTIYF. The DNA for the CDR3 is TGTGCCTGGAGGGCCGCGGGCAAAGGGAACACCATATATTTT. This chain uses TRBV30 with TRBJ1-3, with D unresolved. This CDR3 region has 14 residues. Trimming took 3 bases from V and 7 from J, leaving 16 bases between them. Germline V lookup: CDR1 GTSNPN, CDR2 SVGIG (reference sequence). The full variable domain, rest sourced from reference TRBV30 and TRBJ1-3, is SQTIHQWPATLVQPVGSPLSLECTVEGTSNPNLYWYRQAAGRGLQLLFYSVGIGQISSEVPQNLSASRPQDRQFILSSKKLLLSDSGFYLCAWRAAGKGNTIYFGEGSWLTVV.

Many counts were recorded for this clonotype. CDR3 in amino acids: CSAPVGGQGKLFF. The CDR3 region has the DNA TGCAGTGCGCCGGTGGGGGGGCAGGGAAAACTGTTTTTT. The genes are TRBV20-1 and TRBJ1-4; possibly TRBD1 for D (6 bases). The CDR3 loop spans 13 amino acids. The germline CDR1 and CDR2 sequences are DFQATT and SNEGSKA (reference sequence). V was pared by 6 bases and J by 10 bases, with 18 bases between.

This clonotype was recorded a few times. This chain joins TRBV20-1 and TRBJ2-3, with 16 bases fitting TRBD2. The J segment lost 6 bases and the V segment lost 4 bases, leaving 7 bases of the junction unmatched. Per the germline V gene, CDR1 is DFQATT and CDR2 is SNEGSKA (reference sequence). The CDR3 sequence is 16 residues long. CDR3 nucleotides: TGCAGTGCTAAAGGGCCGGGACTAGCGGGAGGGGATACGCAGTATTTT. Its protein product is CSAKGPGLAGGDTQYF.

This clonotype came up many times. V is TRBV20-1 and J is TRBJ2-7; no clear D gene. CDR1 DFQATT and CDR2 SNEGSKA come from the germline V gene (reference sequence). Trimming took 5 bases from V and 3 from J, leaving 17 bases between them. This CDR3 region has 14 residues. In nucleotides, the CDR3 is TGCAGTGCTCCCCGCCCCCCGATGAGCTACGAGCAGTACTTC. Its translation: CSAPRPPMSYEQYF.

The sample holds many counts of this clonotype. The rearrangement links TRBV30 to TRBJ1-1; D is ambiguous. This CDR3 region has 12 residues. V dropped 4 bases and J dropped 0 bases, with 6 bases sitting between them. Looked up from germline, CDR1 is GTSNPN and CDR2 is SVGIG (reference sequence). CDR3 DNA sequence: TGTGCCTGGAAAGTCATGAACACTGAAGCTTTCTTT. Translated: CAWKVMNTEAFF.

This chain uses TRBV5-1 with TRBJ2-7; D could derive from TRBD1 or TRBD2 (5 bases each). Deletions cut 7 bases from V and 0 bases from J, with 20 bases between. The CDR3 is 16 residues long. Germline V gene data show CDR1 as SGHRS and CDR2 as YFSETQ. This CDR3 is CASGTGPTTRSYEQYF. CDR3 bases: TGCGCCAGCGGGACGGGGCCAACGACCCGCTCCTACGAGCAGTACTTC. Full variable domain (missing parts from reference TRBV5-1 and TRBJ2-7): KAGVTQTPRYLIKTRGQQVTLSCSPISGHRSVSWYQQTPGQGLQFLFEYFSETQRNKGNFPGRFSGRQFSNSRSEMNVSTLELGDSALYLCASGTGPTTRSYEQYFGPGTRLTVT.

In this sample, this clonotype turned up a few times. V gene TRBV12-3 or TRBV12-4 combines with J gene TRBJ1-3; 7 nucleotides align to TRBD1. This CDR3 is 17 amino acids long. Germline trimming cut 4 bases from V and 0 bases from J; bases unmatched to any gene: 9. As DNA, the CDR3 is TGTGCCAGCAGTTGGGGAGTTGGGACAGACTCTGGAAACACCATATATTTT. It yields the protein CASSWGVGTDSGNTIYF.

The gene calls are TRBV15 and TRBJ1-1; D is unclear. The V gene's germline CDR1 is LNHNV and CDR2 YYDKDF (reference sequence). The ends were cut back, 0 bases at V and 5 bases at J, with 13 bases in the middle. The CDR3 totals 15 residues. In DNA, the CDR3 is TGTGCCACCAGCAGAGAGGAGGGTGGTACGACTGAAGCTTTCTTT. Translation: CATSREEGGTTEAFF.

This clonotype was seen many times. This chain joins TRBV2 and TRBJ1-1; D uncertain. CDR1 and CDR2 from the germline V gene are SNHLY and FYNNEI. The CDR3 loop spans 16 amino acids. V shed 8 bases and J shed 1 base, with 20 bases lying between them. The CDR3 protein is CASLKGSLAGNTEAFF. The DNA of the CDR3 is TGTGCCAGCCTGAAGGGAAGCCTGGCCGGGAACACTGAAGCTTTCTTT.

This clonotype was observed many times. The chain uses TRBV20-1 and TRBJ2-1; D is unclear. Germline V gives CDR1 DFQATT, CDR2 SNEGSKA (reference sequence). Trimming pared 1 base from V and 6 bases from J, leaving 4 bases between. The CDR3 consists of 11 residues. The CDR3 reads CSARVVNEQFF. The CDR3 region has the DNA TGCAGTGCTAGAGTTGTCAATGAGCAGTTCTTC.

This clonotype was recorded at least ten times. The CDR3 nucleotides read TGTGCCAGCAGCACCTACAATGAGCAGTTCTTC. Its protein is CASSTYNEQFF. The chain has TRBV28 and TRBJ2-1; D call uncertain. The CDR3 loop spans 11 amino acids. The V gene's germline CDR1 is MDHEN and CDR2 SYDVKM. V lost 6 bases and J 2 bases, leaving 2 bases between the germline ends.

This clonotype was picked up a small number of times. The V and J genes are TRBV19 and TRBJ1-5; D is unclear. The germline V and J ends were trimmed by 1 base and 3 bases, with 10 bases remaining between them. Germline CDR1 and CDR2: LNHDA and SQIVND (reference sequence). This CDR3 region has 15 residues. The CDR3 DNA reads TGTGCCAGTAGTATAGCATTGGGTTACAATCAGCCCCAGCATTTT. It yields the protein CASSIALGYNQPQHF.

V is TRBV28 and J is TRBJ2-2; 8 nucleotides line up with TRBD2. Germline CDR1 is MDHEN and CDR2 is SYDVKM. This CDR3 is 17 amino acids long. V was clipped by 3 bases and J by 3 bases; unmatched bases: 9. The CDR3 DNA sequence: TGTGCCAGCAGTTTTCGTCGGGAGGGGGTGGACACCGGGGAGCTGTTTTTT. Translating it yields CASSFRREGVDTGELFF.

This clonotype was recorded a few times. J is TRBJ2-7 and V is TRBV6-1; the D is unclear. The CDR3 covers 11 residues. The V and J ends lost 3 bases and 3 bases respectively, with 3 bases between them. CDR1 is MNHNS and CDR2 is SASEGT in the germline V gene. The CDR3 region is CASSEDYEQYF. The CDR3 nucleotides are TGTGCCAGCAGTGAGGACTACGAGCAGTACTTC.

This clonotype appeared once. The CDR3 coding sequence is TGTGCCAGCAGCCCAAACAGGGAAAAGTGGTATGGCTACACCTTC. This codes for CASSPNREKWYGYTF. The rearrangement uses TRBV5-6 and TRBJ1-2; the D gene is possibly TRBD1 (6 bases). The CDR3 sequence is 15 residues long. Germline-derived CDR1 and CDR2 are SGHDT and YYEEEE. V was clipped by 4 bases and J by 5 bases, with 18 bases between them.

This clonotype was found many times. The chain combines TRBV7-9 with TRBJ2-2, with D perhaps TRBD1 or TRBD2 (5 bases each). Trimming left V 1 base short and J 6 bases short, with 9 bases between. There are 14 residues in the CDR3. The V gene's germline CDR1 is SEHNR and CDR2 FQNEAQ (reference sequence). The CDR3 loop is CASSLEVGAGELFF. In nucleotides, the CDR3 is TGTGCCAGCAGCTTAGAAGTGGGGGCCGGGGAGCTGTTTTTT. Together with reference TRBV7-9 and TRBJ2-2, the CDR3 gives the full variable domain: DTGVSQNPRHKITKRGQNVTFRCDPISEHNRLYWYRQTLGQGPEFLTYFQNEAQLEKSRLLSDRFSAERPKGSFSTLEIQRTEQGDSAMYLCASSLEVGAGELFFGEGSRLTVL.

The chain uses TRBV4-1 and TRBJ2-5; the D gene is possibly TRBD1 (5 bases). The ends were cut back, 1 base at V and 4 bases at J, with 16 bases in the middle. The CDR3 totals 16 residues. CDR1 and CDR2 from the germline V gene are MGHRA and YSYEKL. In nucleotides, the CDR3 is TGCGCCAGCAGCCAAGGCAGGGTAGACAACAGAGAGACCCAGTACTTC. Amino acid sequence: CASSQGRVDNRETQYF.

This clonotype was counted at least ten times. The rearrangement uses TRBV11-2 and TRBJ1-1; TRBD1 matches at 7 bases. The CDR3 is made up of 19 amino acids. Germline CDR1 is SGHAT and CDR2 is FQNNGV. The ends lost 5 bases at V and 0 bases at J; junction bases unmatched: 18. The DNA for the CDR3 is TGTGCCAGCAGCCCCAGCACAGGGGTGGGTCCGAACATGAACACTGAAGCTTTCTTT. Amino acids: CASSPSTGVGPNMNTEAFF.

This clonotype was seen only a few times. The gene calls are TRBV7-8 and TRBJ2-7; D gene unclear. CDR3 length: 15 amino acids. Deletions cut 3 bases from V and 3 bases from J, with 15 bases between. Looked up from germline, CDR1 is SGHVS and CDR2 is FQNEAQ. CDR3 sequence (DNA): TGTGCCAGCAGCTTTACCCCGTCGGTGGTCTACGAGCAGTACTTC. Translating gives CASSFTPSVVYEQYF.

This clonotype has only a few counts. This chain joins TRBV11-2 and TRBJ2-7, with D tentatively TRBD1 (6 bases). V was clipped by 6 bases and J by 4 bases, with 19 bases between them. Germline V gene data show CDR1 as SGHAT and CDR2 as FQNNGV. This CDR3 region has 15 residues. CDR3 residues: CASRPLTWTAYEQYF. The DNA of the CDR3 is TGTGCCAGCAGACCTCTGACCTGGACAGCTTACGAGCAGTACTTC.

This clonotype has a count of ten or more. The CDR3 DNA follows: TGTGCCAGCAGTTTCAGGACAGCCGAGCAGTACTTC. It is translated as CASSFRTAEQYF. The chain uses TRBV12-3 or TRBV12-4 and TRBJ2-7, with D maybe TRBD1 (6 bases). Between the trimmed V and J ends, which lost 3 bases and 6 bases, there was a span of 9 bases. This CDR3 region has 12 residues.